The 17 T cell receptor beta chains given below trace back to one sample, sequenced in a study of blood T cell repertoires in COVID-19 (TCRdb year 2020). Libraries were made using the immunoSEQ multiplex PCR assay. The source is immuneACCESS, and TCRdb retained only in-frame sequences with V and J called. Part of the clones is not carried over; for the studies checked, unresolved V genes explain less than half of this, and the remainder is unexplained. The sample table lists fewer than 300,000 clones, around 80% of them with a count of one. The ten largest clones represent 4.5% to 7% of the sample. Sequenced sample: peripheral blood. The receptor set was obtained from an elderly man with acute or convalescent COVID-19.

The gene calls are TRBV4-1 and TRBJ1-4; 11 bases line up with TRBD1. The J segment lost 12 bases and the V segment lost 3 bases, leaving 9 bases of the junction unmatched. Per the germline V gene, CDR1 is MGHRA and CDR2 is YSYEKL. The CDR3 spans 15 residues. The CDR3 DNA follows: TGCGCCAGCAGCCACCAAGGGACAGGGGGATGGGAACTGTTTTTT. It translates to CASSHQGTGGWELFF.

The genes are TRBV28 and TRBJ1-2; tentatively, D is TRBD1 (6 bases). V was cut by 8 bases and J by 5 bases, with 15 bases left in between. The CDR3 length is 13 residues. Germline values: CDR1 MDHEN, CDR2 SYDVKM. CDR3 nucleotides: TGTGCCAGCCTACGGGGGGCTGCATATGGCTACACCTTC. This codes for CASLRGAAYGYTF.

This chain joins TRBV5-1 and TRBJ2-5; tentatively, D is TRBD1 (5 bases). V shed 0 bases and J shed 1 base, with 10 bases lying between them. This CDR3 comprises 15 residues. Germline-derived CDR1 and CDR2 are SGHRS and YFSETQ. CDR3 residues: CASSLEGLPQETQYF. CDR3 sequence (DNA): TGCGCCAGCAGCTTGGAGGGGCTTCCCCAAGAGACCCAGTACTTC.

This chain joins TRBV28 and TRBJ2-2; D uncertain. Between the trimmed V and J ends, which lost 6 bases and 4 bases, there was a span of 12 bases. Germline V gene sequence: CDR1 MDHEN, CDR2 SYDVKM. The CDR3 loop spans 14 amino acids. This chain's CDR3 is CASSKAGSTGELFF. CDR3 DNA: TGTGCCAGCAGCAAGGCAGGTAGCACCGGGGAGCTGTTTTTT.

The rearrangement links TRBV3-1 (or the pseudogene TRBV3-2) to TRBJ2-1; TRBD2 matches 9 bases. Losses at the gene ends were 1 base for V and 10 bases for J; bases not matched to a gene: 17. The CDR3 runs 18 residues. CDR1 and CDR2 (germline): LGHDT, YNNKEL (reference sequence). DNA for the CDR3: TGTGCCAGCAGCCAAGGGCTTCGGATGGCGGGAGGGCCAGGAGAGCAGTTCTTC. Translated: CASSQGLRMAGGPGEQFF.

The chain combines TRBV12-3 or TRBV12-4 with TRBJ1-2; TRBD1 is a possible D gene (6 bases). This CDR3 comprises 12 residues. Trimming pared 6 bases from V and 8 bases from J, leaving 13 bases between. The CDR3 coding sequence is TGTGCCAGCAGCTTACAGGGTGTCGGCTACACCTTC. Protein product: CASSLQGVGYTF.

The gene calls are TRBV19 and TRBJ2-1; TRBD2 matches 8 bases. Germline V CDR1 and CDR2: LNHDA, SQIVND (reference sequence). J gave up 15 bases and V 4 bases, and 11 bases lay outside the gene matches. This CDR3 is built from 13 residues. Written as DNA, the CDR3 is TGTGCCAGTAGTACACGACTAGCGATTAATCTGTTCTTC. Amino acid sequence: CASSTRLAINLFF.

This clone was detected only once. The rearrangement joins TRBV6-4 to TRBJ2-7; D not certain. The CDR3 has 12 residues. Deletions cut 4 bases from V and 2 bases from J, with 6 bases between. Germline V lookup: CDR1 MRHNA, CDR2 SNTAGT. The CDR3 region is CASSGAAYEQYF. DNA of the CDR3: TGTGCCAGCAGTGGGGCAGCCTACGAGCAGTACTTC.

The chain has TRBV28 and TRBJ1-2; weak D call: TRBD1 (5 bases). Trimming took 6 bases from V and 2 from J, leaving 10 bases between them. There are 13 residues in the CDR3. CDR1 is MDHEN, CDR2 SYDVKM, per germline. The CDR3 reads CASSPGRNYGYTF. The CDR3 region has the DNA TGTGCCAGCAGCCCAGGGAGGAACTATGGCTACACCTTC.

This chain uses TRBV7-2 with TRBJ2-7; tentative D call: TRBD2 (6 bases). The germline V gene has CDR1 SGHTA and CDR2 FQGNSA. The CDR3 sequence is 14 residues long. Trimming took off 1 base at V and 5 bases at J, with 12 bases between the two ends. The CDR3 DNA is TGTGCCAGCAGCTTAGGGCGGGGAAATCACGAGCAGTACTTC. Translating gives CASSLGRGNHEQYF.

This sequence joins TRBV5-5 and TRBJ2-7, with 8 bases aligning to TRBD1. Germline loops: CDR1 SGHKS, CDR2 YYEKEE (reference sequence). V lost 2 bases, J lost 5 bases, and 9 bases stayed unmatched. The CDR3 length is 15 residues. The DNA for the CDR3 is TGTGCCAGCAGCTTCCCCAGGACAGGGCCAAACGAGCAGTACTTC. Encoded protein: CASSFPRTGPNEQYF.

This chain joins TRBV24-1 and TRBJ1-5; D is undetermined. This CDR3 is built from 14 residues. Looked up from germline, CDR1 is KGHDR and CDR2 is SFDVKD. V lost 3 bases and J 0 bases, leaving 5 bases between the germline ends. CDR3 protein: CATSDVYSNQPQHF. The CDR3 bases are TGTGCCACCAGTGATGTCTATAGCAATCAGCCCCAGCATTTT.

The chain couples TRBV18 to TRBJ2-2, with D possibly being TRBD2 (5 bases). CDR3 length equals 16 residues. Germline CDR1 and CDR2: KGHSH and LQKENI. V was cut by 2 bases and J by 1 base, with 11 bases left in between. The CDR3 DNA reads as TGTGCCAGCTCACCAAACGGGGTCGTGAACACCGGGGAGCTGTTTTTT. This sequence encodes CASSPNGVVNTGELFF.

This clone was detected once. The rearrangement links TRBV6-5 to TRBJ1-2, with D perhaps TRBD1 (6 bases). In germline, CDR1 is MNHEY, CDR2 SVGAGI. CDR3 length equals 12 residues. Deletions cut 5 bases from V and 7 bases from J, with 11 bases between. The CDR3 region is CASSNRVAGYTF. In DNA, the CDR3 is TGTGCCAGCAGTAACAGGGTTGCTGGCTACACCTTC.

V and J are TRBV6-1 and TRBJ2-1, with 9 bases that match TRBD2. Germline V gene data show CDR1 as MNHNS and CDR2 as SASEGT. The J segment lost 6 bases and the V segment lost 3 bases, leaving 9 bases of the junction unmatched. CDR3 size: 16 residues. The CDR3 bases are TGTGCCAGCAGTGATGTGATGCGGGAGGGCACCAATGAGCAGTTCTTC. It is translated as CASSDVMREGTNEQFF.

This chain uses TRBV2 with TRBJ2-7; 10 bases align to TRBD2. The CDR3 has 16 residues. CDR1 is SNHLY and CDR2 is FYNNEI in the germline V gene. V dropped 0 bases and J dropped 3; count of bases not matched to a gene: 5. The CDR3 loop is CASSEALSSGGYEQYF. The DNA of the CDR3 is TGTGCCAGCAGTGAAGCGCTCTCTAGCGGGGGCTACGAGCAGTACTTC.

The genes are TRBV3-1 (or the pseudogene TRBV3-2) and TRBJ2-7; D is possibly TRBD1 (7 bases). The CDR3 spans 15 residues. Germline assignment: CDR1 LGHDT and CDR2 YNNKEL (reference sequence). V was clipped by 2 bases and J by 2 bases, with 13 bases between them. The CDR3 region is CASSQKSRGAYEQYF. Written as DNA, the CDR3 is TGTGCCAGCAGCCAAAAGTCCAGGGGGGCCTACGAGCAGTACTTC.